This T cell receptor beta chain was documented in a study of early T cells in non-severe SARS-CoV-2 infection (dated by TCRdb to the early 2020s). General notes on the study: Because TCR sequencing relied on bulk RNA taken from unsorted whole blood, pairing of alpha and beta chains was not possible. The paper's findings and limits, for the study overall: VDJdb matching was skewed toward anti-spike CD8 responses, so virus-specific expansions were likely underestimated and private and CD4 specificities were missed.

In this sample, this clonotype turned up many times. Its antigen remains undetermined. Base qualities are not at hand, and no much larger clone is one base apart. Library preparation was by 5' RACE. Sequenced using a NextSeq 500. To correct for sequencing error and PCR bias, the TCR library protocol tagged individual cDNA molecules with unique molecular identifiers. Sequencing covered both TCR alpha and beta chains, and within each sample the abundances of alpha and beta sequences were tightly co-correlated. The original pipeline was this. Decombinator V4 was used to annotate the V gene, J gene and CDR3 of the TCR sequences. Expanded TCRs were defined as changing significantly between any two time points under a Poisson model with p below 0.0001. TCR abundances were normalised to the total number of TCRs sequenced per sample and expressed as counts per million. TRAV1-2 paired with TRAJ12, TRAJ20 or TRAJ33 defined MAIT TCRs, while TRAV10 paired with TRAJ18 defined iNKT TCRs. VDJdb, accessed 1 November 2021, was searched for CMV, EBV and SARS-CoV-2 annotated TCRs, excluding TCRs annotated for multiple antigens. TCRdb reran the public reads through fastp at Q25 and MiXCR, keeping productive beta chains. Each record represents a unique CDR3 protein, reported with the most common genes and DNA among its rows. None of the V and J calls come from the authors' own analysis; TCRdb made them. Present in this sample are about 60,000 distinct CDR3 sequences, about 5.6% of which were seen just once. The biggest ten clones account for 6.8% of the sample.

Measured from the cysteine to the phenylalanine, the CDR3 is 14 residues long. Only CDR3 DNA remains: 42 bases, in frame from the first base. According to the germline V gene, CDR1 reads SQVTM and CDR2 reads ANQGSEA. V loses 4 bases, J loses 0 bases, and the germline ends lie 13 bases apart. This was a case-control study nested in a cohort of healthcare workers in London, UK, who had nasopharyngeal swab PCR tests and blood samples taken every week. Healthcare workers were recruited during the week of the UK lockdown, between 23 and 31 March 2020, and followed weekly for up to 16 weeks. The chain joins TRBV29-1 to TRBJ2-7; matching of 5 bases hints at TRBD2 as the D gene. The sequenced sample was whole blood. The TCR originated in an adult who was a healthcare worker with PCR-confirmed SARS-CoV-2 infection or an uninfected control (not recorded which). In nucleotides, the sequence is TGCAGCGTTGCCAAGGCGGGTGTCTCCTACGAGCAGTACTTC. Its translation reads: CSVAKAGVSYEQYF.